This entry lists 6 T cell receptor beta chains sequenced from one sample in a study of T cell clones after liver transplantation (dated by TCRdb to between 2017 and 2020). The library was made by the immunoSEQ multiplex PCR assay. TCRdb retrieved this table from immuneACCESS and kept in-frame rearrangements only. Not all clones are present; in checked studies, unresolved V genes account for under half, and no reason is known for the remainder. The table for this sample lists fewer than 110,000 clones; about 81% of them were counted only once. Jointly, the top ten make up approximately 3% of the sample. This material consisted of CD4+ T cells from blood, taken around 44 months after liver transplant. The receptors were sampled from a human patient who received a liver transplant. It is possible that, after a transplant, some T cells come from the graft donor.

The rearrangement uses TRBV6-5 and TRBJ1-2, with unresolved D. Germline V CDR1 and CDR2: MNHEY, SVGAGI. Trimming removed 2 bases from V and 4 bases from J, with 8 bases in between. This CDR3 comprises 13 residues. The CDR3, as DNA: TGTGCCAGCAGTTACGGGCAGATCTATGGCTACACCTTC. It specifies CASSYGQIYGYTF.

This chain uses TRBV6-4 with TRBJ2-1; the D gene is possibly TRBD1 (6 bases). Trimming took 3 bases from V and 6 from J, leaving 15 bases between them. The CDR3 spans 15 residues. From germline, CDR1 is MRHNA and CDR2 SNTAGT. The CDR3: CASSEGWTVGNEQFF. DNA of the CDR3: TGTGCCAGCAGTGAAGGTTGGACAGTCGGCAATGAGCAGTTCTTC.

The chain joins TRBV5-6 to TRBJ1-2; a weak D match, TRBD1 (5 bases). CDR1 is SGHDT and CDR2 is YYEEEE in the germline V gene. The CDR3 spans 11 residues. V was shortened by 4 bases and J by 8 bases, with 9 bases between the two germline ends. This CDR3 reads CASSPGDGYTF. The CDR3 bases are TGTGCCAGCAGCCCGGGGGACGGCTACACCTTC. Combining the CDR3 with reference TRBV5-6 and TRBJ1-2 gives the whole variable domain DAGVTQSPTHLIKTRGQQVTLRCSPKSGHDTVSWYQQALGQGPQFIFQYYEEEERQRGNFPDRFSGHQFPNYSSELNVNALLLGDSALYLCASSPGDGYTFGSGTRLTVV.

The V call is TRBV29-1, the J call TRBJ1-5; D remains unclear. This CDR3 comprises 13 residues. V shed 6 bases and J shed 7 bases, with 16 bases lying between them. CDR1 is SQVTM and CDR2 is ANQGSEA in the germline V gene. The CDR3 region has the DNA TGCAGCGTCCAAGACGGGGTGTGGCAGCCCCAGCATTTT. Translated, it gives CSVQDGVWQPQHF.

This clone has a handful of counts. The CDR3 DNA reads as TGTGCCAGCAGCAAAGGAGGAAGGAAGATCACTGAAGCTTTCTTT. Translation: CASSKGGRKITEAFF. The chain uses TRBV21-1 and TRBJ1-1. TRBV21-1 is labeled a pseudogene. The CDR3 runs 15 residues.

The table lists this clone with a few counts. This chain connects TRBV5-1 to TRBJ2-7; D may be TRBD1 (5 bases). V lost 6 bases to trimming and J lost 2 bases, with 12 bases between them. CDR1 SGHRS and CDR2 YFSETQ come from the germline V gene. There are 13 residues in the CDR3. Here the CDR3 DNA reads TGCGCCAGCACATTAGGGGATGCCTACGAGCAGTACTTC. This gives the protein CASTLGDAYEQYF.